The 9 T cell receptor beta chains given below trace back to one sample, sequenced in a study of T cells in Graves' hyperthyroidism and ophthalmopathy. Researchers amplified the TCR beta CDR3 regions from RNA transcripts. First-round RT-PCR with HTBI primers amplified the TCR CDR3 region. Using its own MiXCR run on the multiplex PCR reads, TCRdb lists one record per CDR3 protein. The sample records about 500,000 distinct CDR3 sequences, more than 15% being singletons. The sample consisted of blood. All receptors derive from a woman aged 25 to 39 with Graves' ophthalmopathy.

This clonotype has just a few counts. This chain uses TRBV7-9 with TRBJ1-3; 7 nucleotides line up with TRBD1. The CDR3 covers 14 residues. Per the germline V gene, CDR1 is SEHNR and CDR2 is FQNEAQ (reference sequence). V gave up 5 bases and J gave up 2 bases; unmatched junction bases: 3. The CDR3 sequence is CASSTTGTGNTIYF. The CDR3 DNA reads as TGTGCCAGCAGCACGACAGGGACTGGAAACACCATATATTTT.

This clonotype appeared a few times. This chain connects TRBV18 to TRBJ2-7, with D perhaps TRBD2 (6 bases). Germline V gives CDR1 KGHSH, CDR2 LQKENI. Trimming shortened V by 0 bases and J by 0 bases, and 15 bases separated the two germline ends. The CDR3 loop spans 17 amino acids. CDR3 protein: CASSPPKGGASSYEQYF. CDR3 bases: TGTGCCAGCTCACCACCTAAGGGCGGGGCGAGCTCCTACGAGCAGTACTTC.

Only a few counts were recorded for this clonotype. The chain uses TRBV15 and TRBJ2-7, with 9 bases that match TRBD1. The germline V gene has CDR1 LNHNV and CDR2 YYDKDF (reference sequence). The J segment lost 5 bases and the V segment lost 2 bases, leaving 7 bases of the junction unmatched. The CDR3 covers 15 residues. Written as DNA, the CDR3 is TGTGCCACCAGCAGAAACCGGGACAGGGACCACGAGCAGTACTTC. It encodes CATSRNRDRDHEQYF.

The table lists this clonotype with a few counts. The chain couples TRBV4-3 to TRBJ2-7, with 11 bases that match TRBD2. The junction had 10 bases not matched to a gene; V was cut back by 4 bases and J by 5 bases. Germline CDR1 is LGHNA and CDR2 is YSLEER. This CDR3 is 16 amino acids long. The CDR3 DNA sequence: TGCGCCAGCAGCCTTAATAGCGGGAGGGCCTCACACGAGCAGTACTTC. Protein product: CASSLNSGRASHEQYF.

This clonotype was observed at least ten times. The V gene is TRBV9, the J gene TRBJ2-3; D is uncertain. V lost 0 bases to trimming and J lost 5 bases, with 4 bases between them. Germline CDR1 reads SGDLS; CDR2 reads YYNGEE. The CDR3 consists of 12 residues. The CDR3 bases are TGTGCCAGCAGCGTAGTTAAAGATACGCAGTATTTT. This translates into CASSVVKDTQYF.

The chain employs TRBV4-3 and TRBJ2-7, with D tentatively TRBD2 (6 bases). The CDR3 runs to 15 residues. The V end lost 0 bases, the J end lost 4 bases, and 13 bases lay between the germline ends. The germline CDR1 and CDR2 sequences are LGHNA and YSLEER. CDR3 sequence (DNA): TGCGCCAGCAGCCAAGATCCGGGAGCCATTTACGAGCAGTACTTC. This gives the protein CASSQDPGAIYEQYF.

This clonotype has just a few counts. This rearrangement joins TRBV27 to TRBJ1-1, with TRBD1 matching over 10 bases. Germline V CDR1 and CDR2: MNHEY, SMNVEV (reference sequence). Unmatched junction bases numbered 13, after V lost 1 base and J lost 8 bases. The CDR3 runs 17 residues. The CDR3 DNA reads as TGTGCCAGCAGTTTATTTACCCCCGGGACAGGGGAAACCGAAGCTTTCTTT. It yields the protein CASSLFTPGTGETEAFF.

This clonotype showed up just a few times. This chain uses TRBV27 with TRBJ2-7, with a weak D call TRBD2 (6 bases). This CDR3 is 14 amino acids long. Trimming pared 6 bases from V and 6 bases from J, leaving 18 bases between. CDR1 is MNHEY, CDR2 SMNVEV, per germline (reference sequence). DNA of the CDR3: TGTGCCAGCAGCACCGCGGGACTTACGAGCGAGCAGTACTTC. This encodes CASSTAGLTSEQYF.

There are many counts of this clonotype. This chain joins TRBV12-3 or TRBV12-4 and TRBJ2-3; 9 bases line up with TRBD2. The CDR3 contains 18 residues. The ends lost 2 bases at V and 0 bases at J; junction bases unmatched: 9. The DNA for the CDR3 is TGTGCCAGCAGTTTACTCCTAGCGGGATTCCCCAGCACAGATACGCAGTATTTT. Its protein is CASSLLLAGFPSTDTQYF.